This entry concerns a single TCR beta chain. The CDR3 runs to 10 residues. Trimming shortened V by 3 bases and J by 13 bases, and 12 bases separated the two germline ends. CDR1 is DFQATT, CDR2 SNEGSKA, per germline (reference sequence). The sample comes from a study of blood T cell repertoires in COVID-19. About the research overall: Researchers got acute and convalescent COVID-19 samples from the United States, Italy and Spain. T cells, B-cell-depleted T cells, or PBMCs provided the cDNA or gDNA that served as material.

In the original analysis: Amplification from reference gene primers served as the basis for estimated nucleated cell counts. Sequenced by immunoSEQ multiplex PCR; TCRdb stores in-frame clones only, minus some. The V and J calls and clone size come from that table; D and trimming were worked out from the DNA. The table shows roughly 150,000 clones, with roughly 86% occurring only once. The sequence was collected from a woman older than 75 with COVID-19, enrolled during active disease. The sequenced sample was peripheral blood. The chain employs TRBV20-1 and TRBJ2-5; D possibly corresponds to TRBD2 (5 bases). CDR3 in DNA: TGCAGTGCTAGGAGGGTAGAGTGGTACTTC. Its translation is CSARRVEWYF.